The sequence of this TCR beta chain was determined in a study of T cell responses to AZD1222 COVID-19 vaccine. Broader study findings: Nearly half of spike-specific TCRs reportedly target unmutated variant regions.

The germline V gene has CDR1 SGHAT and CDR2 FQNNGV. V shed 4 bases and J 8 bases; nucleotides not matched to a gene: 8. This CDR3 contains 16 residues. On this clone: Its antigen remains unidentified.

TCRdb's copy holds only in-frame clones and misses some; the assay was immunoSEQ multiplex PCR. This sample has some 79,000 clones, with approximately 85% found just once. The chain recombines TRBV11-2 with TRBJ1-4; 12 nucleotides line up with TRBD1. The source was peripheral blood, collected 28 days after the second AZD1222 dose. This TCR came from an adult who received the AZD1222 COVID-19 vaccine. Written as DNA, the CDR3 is TGTGCCAGCAGCTCCATCTCCGGGACAGGGGGCGAAAAACTGTTTTTT. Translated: CASSSISGTGGEKLFF. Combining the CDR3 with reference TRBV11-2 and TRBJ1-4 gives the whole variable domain EAGVAQSPRYKIIEKRQSVAFWCNPISGHATLYWYQQILGQGPKLLIQFQNNGVVDDSQLPKDRFSAERLKGVDSTLKIQPAKLEDSAVYLCASSSISGTGGEKLFFGSGTQLSVL.